This T cell receptor beta chain was sequenced for a study of blood T cell repertoires in COVID-19 (dated by TCRdb to the early 2020s). For context, the study as a whole: Samples covering the acute and convalescent phases of COVID-19 were provided by collaborators in the United States, Italy and Spain. The material from the prospective study consisted of cDNA or gDNA derived from T cells, B-cell-depleted T cells, or PBMCs. Subjects who had been exposed to COVID-19, were actively infected with it, or had recovered from it provided the deeply sampled blood TCRbeta repertoires that made up the dataset. The repertoires were made available in a free public database intended to serve as a resource for research on the immune response to SARS-CoV-2. The samples were drawn from the first 160 participants of the ongoing ImmuneRACE study and from over 950 subjects provided by 6 global collaborators. Nearly every sample came with metadata listing a de-identified subject ID, COVID-19 status, age in years and sex. HLA class I and class II types, where available, came from metadata supplied by the sample provider rather than from assay-based typing.

Details on this clone: The antigen this receptor binds is unknown. Base qualities are missing; no much larger clone stands one base away.

TCRbeta CDR3 regions were amplified from genomic DNA by means of the immunoSEQ Assay, a bias-controlled multiplex PCR. The source study handled its data this way. Within the assay, amplification of reference gene primers was used to estimate how many nucleated cells each sample contained. To quantify the absolute abundance of each unique TCRbeta CDR3 rearrangement, sequence reads were collapsed and filtered. For each sample, productive Simpson clonality was calculated as the square root of Simpson's diversity index across productive rearrangements. TCRdb carries this immuneACCESS record with in-frame sequences only. Its versions omit some clonotypes, under half of them owing to an unresolved V gene in the studies checked, with the rest unexplained. V and J calls plus clone size are reproduced from that table; the DNA served to infer D and trimming. The table for this sample lists some 220,000 clones; roughly 85% of them were counted only once. Together, the top ten hold over 2.5% of the sample.

A second Seattle source provided samples from volunteer blood donors who had recovered from COVID-19. Whole blood was collected in K2EDTA tubes by collaborating institutions according to the institutions' own protocols. For TCRbeta analysis, collaborators shipped samples in one of three forms: frozen whole blood, isolated PBMCs, or DNA extracted from either of those sample types. The study at large found these results: The quantity of clinical and demographic metadata differed by source and by participant and was supplied without curation.

The sample taken for sequencing was peripheral blood. This TCR was recovered from a man aged 45 to 65 who had recovered from COVID-19.

CDR3 region: CASRGTGGSLRSYNEQFF. DNA sequence: TGTGCCAGTAGGGGCACGGGCGGGTCGCTTCGCTCCTACAATGAGCAGTTCTTC. The chain uses TRBV19 and TRBJ2-1; TRBD2 is perhaps the D gene, given 5 matching bases. V gives up 6 bases and J gives up 0 bases, and the segment between their germline ends measures 21 bases. From the germline V gene (reference sequence), CDR1 is LNHDA and CDR2 is SQIVND. The CDR3 measures 18 amino acids from cysteine to phenylalanine. CDR3 DNA is the only sequence kept; it has 54 bases, read in frame from the first base. With all but the CDR3 taken from the reference TRBV19 and TRBJ2-1 genes, the full variable domain is: DGGITQSPKYLFRKEGQNVTLSCEQNLNHDAMYWYRQDPGQGLRLIYYSQIVNDFQKGDIAEGYSVSREKKESFPLTVTSAQKNPTAFYLCASRGTGGSLRSYNEQFFGPGTRLTVL.